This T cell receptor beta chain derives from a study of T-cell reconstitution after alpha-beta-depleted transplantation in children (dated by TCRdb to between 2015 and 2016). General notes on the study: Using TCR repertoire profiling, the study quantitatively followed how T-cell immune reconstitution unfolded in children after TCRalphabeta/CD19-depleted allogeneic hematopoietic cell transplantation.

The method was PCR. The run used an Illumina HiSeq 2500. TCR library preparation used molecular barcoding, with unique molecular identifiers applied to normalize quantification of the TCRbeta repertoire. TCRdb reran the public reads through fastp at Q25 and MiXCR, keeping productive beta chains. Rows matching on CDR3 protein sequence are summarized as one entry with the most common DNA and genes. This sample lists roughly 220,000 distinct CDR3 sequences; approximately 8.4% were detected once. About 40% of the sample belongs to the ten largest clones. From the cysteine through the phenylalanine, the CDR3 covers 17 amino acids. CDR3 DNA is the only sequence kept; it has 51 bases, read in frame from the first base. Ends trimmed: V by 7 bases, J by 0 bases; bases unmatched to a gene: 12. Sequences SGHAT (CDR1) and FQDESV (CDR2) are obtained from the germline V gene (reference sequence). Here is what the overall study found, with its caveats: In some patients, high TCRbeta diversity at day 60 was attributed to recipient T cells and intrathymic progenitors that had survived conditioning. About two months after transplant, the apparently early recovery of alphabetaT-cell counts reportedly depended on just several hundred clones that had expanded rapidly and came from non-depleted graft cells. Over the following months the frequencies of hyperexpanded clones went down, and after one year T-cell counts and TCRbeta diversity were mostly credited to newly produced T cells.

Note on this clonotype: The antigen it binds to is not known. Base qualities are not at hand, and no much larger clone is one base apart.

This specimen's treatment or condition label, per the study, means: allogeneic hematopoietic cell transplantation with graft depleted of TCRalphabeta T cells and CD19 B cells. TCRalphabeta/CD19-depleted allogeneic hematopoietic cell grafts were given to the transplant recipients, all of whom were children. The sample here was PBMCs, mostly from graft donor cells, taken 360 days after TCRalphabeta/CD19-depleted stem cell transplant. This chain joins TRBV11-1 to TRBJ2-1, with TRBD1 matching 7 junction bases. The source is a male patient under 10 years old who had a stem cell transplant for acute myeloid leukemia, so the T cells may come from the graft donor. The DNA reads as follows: TGTGCCAGCACCGAACCCGACAGGGCCCACTCCTACAATGAGCAGTTCTTC. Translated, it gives CASTEPDRAHSYNEQFF.